A selection of T cell receptor beta chains follows, all from one sample in a study of shared clonotypes between healthy human individuals. The repertoire was sequenced with immunoSEQ multiplex PCR; TCRdb's copy has only in-frame clones and lacks some. The table shows fewer than 400,000 clones, with about 74% occurring only once. Sequencing was carried out using memory CD4+ T cells sorted from blood. These receptors came from a man aged 25 to 40 in good health. CDR3s include the opening cysteine and the closing phenylalanine or tryptophan. Fields, in order: CDR3 DNA, CDR3 protein, clone size, V gene, D gene, J gene. The D gene is left open where the match is weak. Some rows mark clone size as missing; the rest say once, few, many or name a class of expanded clone.

CDR3 DNA: TGTGCTAGCAGCTTAAAGAGCGGGCCCCCTCTGTACAATGAGCAGTTCTTC; CDR3 protein: CASSLKSGPPLYNEQFF; clone size: .; V gene: TRBV7-7; D gene: .; J gene: TRBJ2-1
CDR3 DNA: TGTGCCAGCTCACCACTGTCGCAGGTGTCCTACAATGAGCAGTTCTTC; CDR3 protein: CASSPLSQVSYNEQFF; clone size: .; V gene: TRBV18; D gene: .; J gene: TRBJ2-1
CDR3 DNA: TGTGCCAGCAGCTTTGGGACAGCTTCGAACACCGGGGAGCTGTTTTTT; CDR3 protein: CASSFGTASNTGELFF; clone size: .; V gene: TRBV5-6; D gene: TRBD1; J gene: TRBJ2-2
CDR3 DNA: TGCGCCAGCAGACCCGGACCCGGAGAGCCCCAGCATTTT; CDR3 protein: CASRPGPGEPQHF; clone size: .; V gene: TRBV5-1; D gene: .; J gene: TRBJ1-5
CDR3 DNA: TGTGCCAGCAGTGAGACATACAGGACCGAAGCTTTCTTT; CDR3 protein: CASSETYRTEAFF; clone size: .; V gene: TRBV6-1; D gene: .; J gene: TRBJ1-1
CDR3 DNA: TGCGCCAGCAGCTTTGGAGGGAACTATGGCTACACCTTC; CDR3 protein: CASSFGGNYGYTF; clone size: .; V gene: TRBV5-1; D gene: .; J gene: TRBJ1-2
CDR3 DNA: TGTGCCAGCAGTTTTCTGGGGCAGCAGTACTTC; CDR3 protein: CASSFLGQQYF; clone size: once; V gene: TRBV28; D gene: .; J gene: TRBJ2-7
CDR3 DNA: TGCAGCGTTGCTACTAGCGGGAGAGAAGGCTACGAGCAGTACTTC; CDR3 protein: CSVATSGREGYEQYF; clone size: few; V gene: TRBV29-1; D gene: TRBD2; J gene: TRBJ2-7
CDR3 DNA: TGTGCCAGCAGCTCACATTGGACGGACTATGGCTACACCTTC; CDR3 protein: CASSSHWTDYGYTF; clone size: .; V gene: TRBV7-2; D gene: .; J gene: TRBJ1-2
CDR3 DNA: TGCAGCGTTGAAGAGGGGGTGTTTGGAAACACCATATATTTT; CDR3 protein: CSVEEGVFGNTIYF; clone size: .; V gene: TRBV29-1; D gene: .; J gene: TRBJ1-3
CDR3 DNA: TGTGCCAGCAGTCCACGGACAGTCTACAATGAGCAGTTCTTC; CDR3 protein: CASSPRTVYNEQFF; clone size: .; V gene: TRBV2; D gene: .; J gene: TRBJ2-1
CDR3 DNA: TGTGCCAGCAGTTACCAGGGACAGGGGGCGATCGAGCAGTACTTC; CDR3 protein: CASSYQGQGAIEQYF; clone size: once; V gene: TRBV6-6; D gene: TRBD1; J gene: TRBJ2-7
CDR3 DNA: TGTGCCAGCAGGGTGACCCTGAACACTGAAGCTTTCTTT; CDR3 protein: CASRVTLNTEAFF; clone size: .; V gene: TRBV6-5; D gene: .; J gene: TRBJ1-1
CDR3 DNA: TGCGCCAGCAGCGGTACTTACGAGCAGTACTTC; CDR3 protein: CASSGTYEQYF; clone size: .; V gene: TRBV5-1; D gene: .; J gene: TRBJ2-7
CDR3 DNA: TGTGCCAGCAGCTTAATGGTGGCTAGCACAGATACGCAGTATTTT; CDR3 protein: CASSLMVASTDTQYF; clone size: .; V gene: TRBV11-2; D gene: .; J gene: TRBJ2-3
CDR3 DNA: TGTGCCAGCATTACATGGTCGCATGGGTCTAATGGCTACACCTTC; CDR3 protein: CASITWSHGSNGYTF; clone size: .; V gene: TRBV6-1; D gene: .; J gene: TRBJ1-2
CDR3 DNA: TGTGCCAGCGTCGGGACCATCCTCACCGGGGAGCTGTTTTTT; CDR3 protein: CASVGTILTGELFF; clone size: .; V gene: TRBV6-1; D gene: .; J gene: TRBJ2-2
CDR3 DNA: TGCGCCAGCAGTGATGCGGGATTAGCGGGAACAGATACGCAGTATTTT; CDR3 protein: CASSDAGLAGTDTQYF; clone size: .; V gene: TRBV10-1; D gene: TRBD2; J gene: TRBJ2-3
CDR3 DNA: TGTGCCAGCAGCGTAGGGACTCTGGGGAACACTGAAGCTTTCTTT; CDR3 protein: CASSVGTLGNTEAFF; clone size: once; V gene: TRBV9; D gene: .; J gene: TRBJ1-1
CDR3 DNA: TGTGCCAGCAGTCAGCGGGAGGGCCTTTACAATGAGCAGTTCTTC; CDR3 protein: CASSQREGLYNEQFF; clone size: .; V gene: TRBV7-8; D gene: TRBD2; J gene: TRBJ2-1
CDR3 DNA: TGTGCCAGCAGCTTAGTAAGGTTGAGGGACCAGAGCTCCTACAATGAGCAGTTCTTC; CDR3 protein: CASSLVRLRDQSSYNEQFF; clone size: .; V gene: TRBV7-9; D gene: .; J gene: TRBJ2-1
CDR3 DNA: TGTGCCAGCGGAACCGGGACAGGGAGGTACAATGAGCAGTTCTTC; CDR3 protein: CASGTGTGRYNEQFF; clone size: .; V gene: TRBV7-6; D gene: TRBD1; J gene: TRBJ2-1
CDR3 DNA: TGTGCCAGCAGCTTAGAGCTTGTGGGTGGGCTGGGCAATGAGCAGTTCTTC; CDR3 protein: CASSLELVGGLGNEQFF; clone size: once; V gene: TRBV11-2; D gene: .; J gene: TRBJ2-1